Only a few counts were recorded for the clone carrying this T cell receptor beta chain. Its antigen is still unknown. This entry is derived from a study of radiotherapy plus CTLA-4 blockade in lung cancer. As for the study in general: Around a sixth of patients responded objectively, and roughly 31% achieved disease control.

The study treated chemo-refractory metastatic non-small-cell lung cancer patients with focal radiation plus ipilimumab CTLA-4 blockade. Germline assignment: CDR1 MDHEN and CDR2 SYDVKM. With 4 bases removed from V and 0 bases from J, the gap between germline ends came to 15 bases. The CDR3 loop spans 17 amino acids. Data came from immunoSEQ multiplex PCR; TCRdb stores just in-frame clones and leaves some out. The sample has some 73,000 clones; nearly 75% are singletons. General study findings and limits: An expansion of tumor-derived TCR clones occurred in blood after radiotherapy plus ipilimumab. Reports identified early blood T cell clone dynamics, with interferon-beta, as the best response predictor.

The TCR originated in a human donor with non-small cell lung cancer whose response to radiotherapy plus ipilimumab could not be evaluated. The starting material was peripheral blood, obtained from a patient treated with radiotherapy plus ipilimumab. This chain links TRBV28 with TRBJ1-4; D perhaps matches TRBD1 (5 bases). In DNA, the CDR3 is TGTGCCAGCAGTTCCCCCCGGGACTCCGCAACTAATGAAAAACTGTTTTTT. It codes for CASSSPRDSATNEKLFF.